The present T cell receptor (beta chain) was sequenced within a study of cytomegalovirus exposure and HLA in healthy donors. V shed 2 bases and J 0 bases; nucleotides not matched to a gene: 8. Germline loops: CDR1 SGHAT, CDR2 FQNNGV. The CDR3 totals 18 residues. Points from the study as a whole: Among donors in an Asian-associated ancestry cluster, a later analysis reportedly found fewer N-insertions than the roughly 700-donor mean. Per a later analysis, 18,000 or so TCR beta sequences showed association with HLA alleles at 0.05 false discovery rate.

A multiplex PCR was run with 60 Vbeta primers and 13 Jbeta primers. The repertoire was sequenced with immunoSEQ multiplex PCR; TCRdb's copy has only in-frame clones and lacks some. Counted here are roughly 200,000 clones, 85% occurring once; the ten biggest clones make up over 2%. Donors in the study were healthy people who gave bone marrow. Donors were nominally healthy when sampled, though unrecorded immune exposures were likely. For this clone: Its antigen remains unidentified.

The rearrangement joins TRBV11-2 to TRBJ2-4; 9 positions agree with TRBD1. Input material: PBMCs. This clonotype was sampled from a woman between 50 and 59 years old in good health and CMV-seronegative. CDR3 amino acids: CASSLYGTGSLAKNIQYF. Here the CDR3 DNA reads TGTGCCAGCAGCTTATATGGGACAGGGAGTTTAGCCAAAAACATTCAGTACTTC.